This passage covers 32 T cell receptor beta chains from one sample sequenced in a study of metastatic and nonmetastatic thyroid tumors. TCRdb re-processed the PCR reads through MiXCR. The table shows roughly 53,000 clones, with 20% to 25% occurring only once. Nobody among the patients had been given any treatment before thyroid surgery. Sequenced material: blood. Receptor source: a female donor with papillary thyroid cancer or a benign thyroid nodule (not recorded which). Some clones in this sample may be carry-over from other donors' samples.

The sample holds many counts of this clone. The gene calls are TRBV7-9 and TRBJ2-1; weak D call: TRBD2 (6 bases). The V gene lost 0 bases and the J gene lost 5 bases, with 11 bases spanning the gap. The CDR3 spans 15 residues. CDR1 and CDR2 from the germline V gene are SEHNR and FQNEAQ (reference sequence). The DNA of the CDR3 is TGTGCCAGCAGCTTAGCTAGCGGAGGGGACAATGAGCAGTTCTTC. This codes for CASSLASGGDNEQFF.

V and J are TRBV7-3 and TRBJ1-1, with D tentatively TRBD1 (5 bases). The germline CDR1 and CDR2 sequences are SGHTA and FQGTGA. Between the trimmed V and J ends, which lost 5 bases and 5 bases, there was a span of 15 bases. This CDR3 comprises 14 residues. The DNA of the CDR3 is TGTGCCAGCAGCCTACTAACCAGGGAGACTGAAGCTTTCTTT. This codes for CASSLLTRETEAFF.

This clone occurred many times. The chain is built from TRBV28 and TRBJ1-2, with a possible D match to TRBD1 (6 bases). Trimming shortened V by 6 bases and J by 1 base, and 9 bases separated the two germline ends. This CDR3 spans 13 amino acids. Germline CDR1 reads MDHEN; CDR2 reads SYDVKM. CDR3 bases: TGTGCCAGCAGACAGGGAGGTAACTATGGCTACACCTTC. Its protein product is CASRQGGNYGYTF.

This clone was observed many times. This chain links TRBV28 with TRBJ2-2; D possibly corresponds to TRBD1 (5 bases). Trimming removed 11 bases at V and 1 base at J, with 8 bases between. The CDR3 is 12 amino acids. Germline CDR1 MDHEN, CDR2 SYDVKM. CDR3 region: CAVQGNTGELFF. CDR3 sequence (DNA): TGTGCCGTGCAGGGGAACACCGGGGAGCTGTTTTTT.

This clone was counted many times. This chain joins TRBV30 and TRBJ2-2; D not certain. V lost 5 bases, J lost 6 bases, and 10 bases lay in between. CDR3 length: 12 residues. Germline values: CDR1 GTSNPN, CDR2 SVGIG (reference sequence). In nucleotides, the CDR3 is TGTGCCTGGTCGGCGATCTCCGGGGAGCTGTTTTTT. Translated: CAWSAISGELFF.

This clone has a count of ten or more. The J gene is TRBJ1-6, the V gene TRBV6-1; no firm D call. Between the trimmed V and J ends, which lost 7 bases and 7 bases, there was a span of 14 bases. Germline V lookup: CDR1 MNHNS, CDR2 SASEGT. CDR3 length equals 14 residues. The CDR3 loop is CASNRIRGNSPLHF. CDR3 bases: TGTGCCAGCAATAGAATCAGAGGAAATTCACCCCTCCACTTT.

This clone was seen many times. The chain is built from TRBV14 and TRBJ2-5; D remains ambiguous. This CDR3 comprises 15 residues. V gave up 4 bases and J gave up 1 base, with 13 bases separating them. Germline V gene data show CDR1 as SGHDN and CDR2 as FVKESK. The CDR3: CASSPLYGVQETQYF. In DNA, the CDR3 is TGTGCCAGCAGCCCGCTTTATGGCGTCCAAGAGACCCAGTACTTC. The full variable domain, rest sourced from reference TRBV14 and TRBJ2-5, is EAGVTQFPSHSVIEKGQTVTLRCDPISGHDNLYWYRRVMGKEIKFLLHFVKESKQDESGMPNNRFLAERTGGTYSTLKVQPAELEDSGVYFCASSPLYGVQETQYFGPGTRLLVL.

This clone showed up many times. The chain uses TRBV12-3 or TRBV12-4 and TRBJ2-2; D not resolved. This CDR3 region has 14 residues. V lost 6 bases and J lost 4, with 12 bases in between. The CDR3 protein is CASSPSWATGELFF. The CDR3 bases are TGTGCCAGCAGCCCCTCCTGGGCCACCGGGGAGCTGTTTTTT.

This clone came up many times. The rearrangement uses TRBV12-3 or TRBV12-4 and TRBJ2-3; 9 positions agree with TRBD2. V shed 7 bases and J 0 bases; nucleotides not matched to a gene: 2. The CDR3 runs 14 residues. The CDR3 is CASITSGSTDTQYF. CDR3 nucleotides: TGTGCCAGCATTACTAGCGGGAGCACAGATACGCAGTATTTT.

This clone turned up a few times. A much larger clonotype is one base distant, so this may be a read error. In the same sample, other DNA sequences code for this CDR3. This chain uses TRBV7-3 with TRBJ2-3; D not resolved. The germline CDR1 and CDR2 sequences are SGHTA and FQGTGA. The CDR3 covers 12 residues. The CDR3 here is CASSSRTDTQYF. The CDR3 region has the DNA TGTGCCAGCAGCTCCCGCACTGATACGCAGTATTTT.

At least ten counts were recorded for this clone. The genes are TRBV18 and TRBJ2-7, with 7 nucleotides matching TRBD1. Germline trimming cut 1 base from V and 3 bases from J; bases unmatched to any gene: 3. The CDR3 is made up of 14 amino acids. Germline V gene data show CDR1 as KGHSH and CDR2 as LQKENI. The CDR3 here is CASSPRQGDYEQYF. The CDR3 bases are TGTGCCAGCTCACCACGGCAGGGGGACTACGAGCAGTACTTC.

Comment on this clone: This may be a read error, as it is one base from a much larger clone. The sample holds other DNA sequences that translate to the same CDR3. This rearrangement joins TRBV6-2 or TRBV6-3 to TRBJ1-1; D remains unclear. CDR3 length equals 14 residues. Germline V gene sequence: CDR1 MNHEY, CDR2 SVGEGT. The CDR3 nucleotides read TGCGCCAGTAAGCCCGGCACAGTCAACACTGAAGCTTTCTTT. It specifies CASKPGTVNTEAFF.

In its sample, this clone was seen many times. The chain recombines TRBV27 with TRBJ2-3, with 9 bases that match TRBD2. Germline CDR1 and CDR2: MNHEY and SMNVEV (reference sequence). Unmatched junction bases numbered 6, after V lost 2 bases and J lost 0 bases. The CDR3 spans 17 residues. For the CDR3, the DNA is TGTGCCAGCAGTTTAAGGGCTAGCGGGATTAGCACAGATACGCAGTATTTT. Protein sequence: CASSLRASGISTDTQYF.

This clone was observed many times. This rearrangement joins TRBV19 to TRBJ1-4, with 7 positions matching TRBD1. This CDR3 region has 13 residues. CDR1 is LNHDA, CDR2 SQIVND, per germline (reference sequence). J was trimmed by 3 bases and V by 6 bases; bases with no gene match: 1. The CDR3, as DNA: TGTGCCAGTAGGACAGGGTCTAATGAAAAACTGTTTTTT. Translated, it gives CASRTGSNEKLFF. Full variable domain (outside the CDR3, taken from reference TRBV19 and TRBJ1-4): DGGITQSPKYLFRKEGQNVTLSCEQNLNHDAMYWYRQDPGQGLRLIYYSQIVNDFQKGDIAEGYSVSREKKESFPLTVTSAQKNPTAFYLCASRTGSNEKLFFGSGTQLSVL.

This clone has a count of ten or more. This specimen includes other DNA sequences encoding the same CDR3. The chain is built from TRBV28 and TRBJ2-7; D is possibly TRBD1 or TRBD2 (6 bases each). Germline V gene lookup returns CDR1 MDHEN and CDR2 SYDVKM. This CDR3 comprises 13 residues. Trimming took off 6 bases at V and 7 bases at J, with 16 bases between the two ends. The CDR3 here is CASRIGGRGEQYF. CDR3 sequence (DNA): TGTGCCAGCAGGATCGGGGGCCGGGGGGAGCAGTACTTC. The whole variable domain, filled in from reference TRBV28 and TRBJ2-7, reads DVKVTQSSRYLVKRTGEKVFLECVQDMDHENMFWYRQDPGLGLRLIYFSYDVKMKEKGDIPEGYSVSREKKERFSLILESASTNQTSMYLCASRIGGRGEQYFGPGTRLTVT.

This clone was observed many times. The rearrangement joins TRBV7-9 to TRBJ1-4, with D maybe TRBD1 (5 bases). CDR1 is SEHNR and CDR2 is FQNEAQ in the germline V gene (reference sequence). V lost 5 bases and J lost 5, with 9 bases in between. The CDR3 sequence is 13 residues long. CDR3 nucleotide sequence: TGTGCCAGCAGCCGGGACCTGAATGAAAAACTGTTTTTT. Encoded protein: CASSRDLNEKLFF. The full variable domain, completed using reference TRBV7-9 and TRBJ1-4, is DTGVSQNPRHKITKRGQNVTFRCDPISEHNRLYWYRQTLGQGPEFLTYFQNEAQLEKSRLLSDRFSAERPKGSFSTLEIQRTEQGDSAMYLCASSRDLNEKLFFGSGTQLSVL.

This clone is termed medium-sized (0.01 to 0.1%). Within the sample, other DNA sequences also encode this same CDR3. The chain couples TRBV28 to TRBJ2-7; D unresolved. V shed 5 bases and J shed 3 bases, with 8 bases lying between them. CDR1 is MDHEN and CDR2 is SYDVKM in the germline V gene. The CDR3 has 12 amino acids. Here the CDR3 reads CASSVNYYEQYF. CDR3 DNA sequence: TGTGCCAGCAGTGTAAACTACTACGAGCAGTACTTC.

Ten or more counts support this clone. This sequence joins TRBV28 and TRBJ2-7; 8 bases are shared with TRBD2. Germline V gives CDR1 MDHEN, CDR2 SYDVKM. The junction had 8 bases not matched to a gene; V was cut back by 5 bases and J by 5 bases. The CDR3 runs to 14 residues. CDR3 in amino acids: CASSPAGEGNEQYF. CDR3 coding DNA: TGTGCCAGCAGTCCAGCGGGAGAGGGCAACGAGCAGTACTTC.

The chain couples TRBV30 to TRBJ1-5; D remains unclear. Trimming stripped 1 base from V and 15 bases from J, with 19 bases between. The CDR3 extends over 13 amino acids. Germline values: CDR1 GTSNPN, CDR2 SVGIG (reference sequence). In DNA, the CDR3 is TGTGCCTGGAGTGGCCAGTCCAATCAGCCGCCGCATTTT. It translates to CAWSGQSNQPPHF.

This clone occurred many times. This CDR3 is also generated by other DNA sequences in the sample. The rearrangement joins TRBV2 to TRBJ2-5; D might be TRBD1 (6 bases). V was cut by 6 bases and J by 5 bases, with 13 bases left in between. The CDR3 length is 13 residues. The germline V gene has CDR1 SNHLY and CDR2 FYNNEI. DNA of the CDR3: TGTGCCAGCAGACCCACAGGGTCTGAGACCCAGTACTTC. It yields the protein CASRPTGSETQYF.

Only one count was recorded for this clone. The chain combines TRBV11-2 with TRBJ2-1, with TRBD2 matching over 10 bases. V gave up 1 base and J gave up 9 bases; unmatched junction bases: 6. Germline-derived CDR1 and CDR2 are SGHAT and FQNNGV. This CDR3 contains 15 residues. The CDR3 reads CASSLGGAGGREQFF. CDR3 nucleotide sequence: TGTGCCAGCAGCTTAGGGGGAGCGGGAGGGCGTGAGCAGTTCTTC.

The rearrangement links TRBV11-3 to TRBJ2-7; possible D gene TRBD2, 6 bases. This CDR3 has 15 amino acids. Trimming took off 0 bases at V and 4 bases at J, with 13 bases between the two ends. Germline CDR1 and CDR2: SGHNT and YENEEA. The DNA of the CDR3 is TGTGCCAGCAGCTTAGAAGGCAGGGAGGTGTACGAGCAGTACTTC. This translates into CASSLEGREVYEQYF.

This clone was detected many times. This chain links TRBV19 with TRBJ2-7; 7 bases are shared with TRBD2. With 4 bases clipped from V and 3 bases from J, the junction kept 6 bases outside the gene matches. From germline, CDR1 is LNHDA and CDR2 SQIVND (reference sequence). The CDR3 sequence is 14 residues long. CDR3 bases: TGTGCCAGTAGTAAAGGGGCTAGCGGCTACGAGCAGTACTTC. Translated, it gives CASSKGASGYEQYF.

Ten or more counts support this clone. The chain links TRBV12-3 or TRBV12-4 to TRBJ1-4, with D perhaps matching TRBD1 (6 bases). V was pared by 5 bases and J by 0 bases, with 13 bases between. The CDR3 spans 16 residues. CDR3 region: CASSRGQRATNEKLFF. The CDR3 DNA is TGTGCCAGCAGTCGAGGACAGCGAGCAACTAATGAAAAACTGTTTTTT.

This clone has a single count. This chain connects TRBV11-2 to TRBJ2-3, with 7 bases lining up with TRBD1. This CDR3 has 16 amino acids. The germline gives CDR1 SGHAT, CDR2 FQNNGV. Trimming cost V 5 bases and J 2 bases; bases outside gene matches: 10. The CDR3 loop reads CASSGPGTETTDTQYF. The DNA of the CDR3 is TGTGCCAGCAGCGGCCCCGGGACAGAGACCACAGATACGCAGTATTTT.

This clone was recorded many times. The CDR3, as DNA: TGTGCCAGCAGCTCCGGGACCAGGTCACTTGAATTGGGTCTGGCCCAGTACTTC. Translating it yields CASSSGTRSLELGLAQYF. The chain employs TRBV3-1 and TRBJ2-5, with D perhaps TRBD1 or TRBD2 (5 bases each). The CDR3 loop spans 18 amino acids. Trimming removed 5 bases from V and 9 bases from J, with 31 bases in between. Germline V gene data show CDR1 as LGHDT and CDR2 as YNNKEL (reference sequence).

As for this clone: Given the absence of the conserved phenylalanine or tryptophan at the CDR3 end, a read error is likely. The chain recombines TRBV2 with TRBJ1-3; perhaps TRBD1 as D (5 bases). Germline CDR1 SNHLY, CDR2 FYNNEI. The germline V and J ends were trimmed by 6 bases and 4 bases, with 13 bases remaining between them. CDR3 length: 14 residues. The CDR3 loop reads CASRFRVSGNTIYV. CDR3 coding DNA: TGTGCCAGCAGGTTCAGGGTGTCCGGAAACACCATATATGTT.

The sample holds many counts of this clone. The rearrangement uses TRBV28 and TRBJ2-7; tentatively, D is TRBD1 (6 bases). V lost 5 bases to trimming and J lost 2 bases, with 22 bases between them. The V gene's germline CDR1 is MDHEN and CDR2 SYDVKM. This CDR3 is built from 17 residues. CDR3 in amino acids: CASSTSATGLSTYEQYF. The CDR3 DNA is TGTGCCAGCAGTACAAGCGCGACAGGTTTGTCGACCTACGAGCAGTACTTC. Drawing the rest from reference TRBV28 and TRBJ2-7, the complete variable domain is DVKVTQSSRYLVKRTGEKVFLECVQDMDHENMFWYRQDPGLGLRLIYFSYDVKMKEKGDIPEGYSVSREKKERFSLILESASTNQTSMYLCASSTSATGLSTYEQYFGPGTRLTVT.

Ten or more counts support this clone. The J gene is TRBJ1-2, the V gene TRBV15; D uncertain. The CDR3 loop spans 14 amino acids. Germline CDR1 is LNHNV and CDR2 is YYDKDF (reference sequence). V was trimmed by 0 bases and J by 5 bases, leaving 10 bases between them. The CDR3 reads CATSRDSGVYGYTF. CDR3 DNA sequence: TGTGCCACCAGCAGAGATAGCGGGGTTTATGGCTACACCTTC.

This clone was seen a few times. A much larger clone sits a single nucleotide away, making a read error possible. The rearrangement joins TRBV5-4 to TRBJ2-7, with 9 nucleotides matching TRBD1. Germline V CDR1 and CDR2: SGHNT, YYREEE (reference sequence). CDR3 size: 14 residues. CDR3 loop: CASILVGTGNEQYF. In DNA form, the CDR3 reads TGTGCCAGCATCTTGGTCGGGACAGGGAACGAGCAGTACTTC.

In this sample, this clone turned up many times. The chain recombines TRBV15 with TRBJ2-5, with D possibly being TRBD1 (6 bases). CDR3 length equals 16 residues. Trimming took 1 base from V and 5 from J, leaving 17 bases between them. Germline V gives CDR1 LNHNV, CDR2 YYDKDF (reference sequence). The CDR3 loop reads CATSRGSGEYSETQYF. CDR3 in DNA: TGTGCCACCAGCAGAGGTTCAGGGGAGTATTCGGAGACCCAGTACTTC.

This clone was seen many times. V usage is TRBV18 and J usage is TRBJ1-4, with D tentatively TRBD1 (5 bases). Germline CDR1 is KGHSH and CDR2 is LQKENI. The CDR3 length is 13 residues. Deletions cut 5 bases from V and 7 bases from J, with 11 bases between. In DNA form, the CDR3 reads TGTGCCAGCTCAACGTTGGGGGTTGAAAAACTGTTTTTT. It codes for CASSTLGVEKLFF.